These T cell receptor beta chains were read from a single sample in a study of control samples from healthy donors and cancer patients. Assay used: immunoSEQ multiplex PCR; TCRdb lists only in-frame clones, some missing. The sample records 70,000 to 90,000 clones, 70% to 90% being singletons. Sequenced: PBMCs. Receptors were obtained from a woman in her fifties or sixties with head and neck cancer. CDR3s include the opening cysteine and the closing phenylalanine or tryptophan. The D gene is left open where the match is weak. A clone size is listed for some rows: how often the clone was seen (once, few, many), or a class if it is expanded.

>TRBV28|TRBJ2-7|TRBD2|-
CASDSSGRIYEQYF
TGTGCCAGTGATTCTAGCGGGAGGATCTACGAGCAGTACTTC
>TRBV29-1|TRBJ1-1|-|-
CSALGGLGTEAFF
TGCAGCGCCCTCGGGGGGCTCGGCACTGAAGCTTTCTTT
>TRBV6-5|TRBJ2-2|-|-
CASKVAANTGELFF
TGTGCCAGCAAGGTGGCAGCGAACACCGGGGAGCTGTTTTTT
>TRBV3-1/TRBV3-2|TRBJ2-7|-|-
CASSPLSGGAVSEQYF
TGTGCCAGCAGCCCCCTTAGTGGGGGCGCAGTATCTGAGCAGTACTTC
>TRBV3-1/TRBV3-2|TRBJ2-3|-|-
CASSQVGGFDTQYF
TGTGCCAGCAGCCAAGTTGGGGGTTTTGATACGCAGTATTTT
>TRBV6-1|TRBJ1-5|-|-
CASSDGYNQPQHF
TGTGCCAGCAGTGACGGGTACAATCAGCCCCAGCATTTT
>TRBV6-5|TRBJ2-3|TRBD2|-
CASSLAGGTDTQYF
TGTGCCAGCTCTCTAGCGGGAGGCACAGATACGCAGTATTTT
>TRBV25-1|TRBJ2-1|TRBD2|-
CASSSPGLAGDEQFF
TGTGCCAGCAGTAGCCCGGGACTAGCGGGCGATGAGCAGTTCTTC
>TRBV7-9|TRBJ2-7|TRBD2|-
CASSPKFRLAGVTDEQYF
TGTGCCAGCAGCCCCAAGTTTAGATTGGCGGGAGTCACCGACGAGCAGTACTTC
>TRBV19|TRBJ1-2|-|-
CASSIDLSVNYGYTF
TGTGCCAGTAGTATAGATCTGTCGGTAAACTATGGCTACACCTTC
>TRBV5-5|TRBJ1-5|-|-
CASSLEYLGGPIQPQHF
TGTGCCAGCAGCTTGGAATATCTCGGGGGGCCTATCCAGCCCCAGCATTTT
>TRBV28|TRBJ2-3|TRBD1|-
CASSLGTGGADTQYF
TGTGCCAGCAGCCTCGGGACAGGGGGAGCAGATACGCAGTATTTT
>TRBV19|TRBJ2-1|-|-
CASSMTSFLSEQFF
TGTGCCAGTAGTATGACTAGTTTTCTTAGTGAGCAGTTCTTC
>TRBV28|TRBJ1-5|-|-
CASTEGEVSNQPQHF
TGTGCCAGCACTGAGGGGGAGGTTAGCAATCAGCCCCAGCATTTT
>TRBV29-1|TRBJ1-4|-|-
CSGGATNEKLFF
TGCAGCGGGGGTGCAACTAATGAAAAACTGTTTTTT
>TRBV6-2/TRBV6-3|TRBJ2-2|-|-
CAGSSKNGVTGELFF
TGTGCCGGCAGTTCCAAGAACGGGGTGACCGGGGAGCTGTTTTTT
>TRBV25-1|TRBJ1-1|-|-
CASSDGRGSTEAFF
TGTGCCAGCAGTGACGGCAGGGGAAGCACTGAAGCTTTCTTT
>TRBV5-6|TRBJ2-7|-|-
CASSLSQSYEQYF
TGTGCCAGCAGCTTGAGCCAATCCTACGAGCAGTACTTC
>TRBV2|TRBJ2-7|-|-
CASRKETGGSYEQYF
TGTGCCAGCAGGAAAGAGACAGGTGGGTCCTACGAGCAGTACTTC
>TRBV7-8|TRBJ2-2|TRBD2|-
CASSLGAGGNTGELFF
TGTGCCAGCAGCTTAGGAGCGGGAGGGAACACCGGGGAGCTGTTTTTT
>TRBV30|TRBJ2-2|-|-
CAWRAQRPSSTGELFF
TGTGCCTGGAGAGCACAAAGACCGTCGTCCACCGGGGAGCTGTTTTTT
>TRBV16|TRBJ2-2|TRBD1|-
CASSPRGLYTGELFF
TGTGCCAGCAGCCCCAGGGGGCTATACACCGGGGAGCTGTTTTTT
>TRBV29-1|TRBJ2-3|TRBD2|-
CSAVSGGTDTQYF
TGCAGCGCCGTCAGCGGGGGCACAGATACGCAGTATTTT
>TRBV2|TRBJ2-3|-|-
CASSQAGTDTQYF
TGTGCCAGCAGCCAGGCGGGGACAGATACGCAGTATTTT
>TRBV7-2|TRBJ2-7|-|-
CASSLVGHEQYF
TGTGCCAGCAGCTTAGTAGGCCACGAGCAGTACTTC
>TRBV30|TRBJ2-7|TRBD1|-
CAWSVSGGSEQYF
TGTGCCTGGAGTGTTTCAGGGGGCAGCGAGCAGTACTTC
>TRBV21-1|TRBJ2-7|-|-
CASSKVGGTHEQYF
TGTGCCAGCAGCAAGGTGGGGGGAACCCACGAGCAGTACTTC
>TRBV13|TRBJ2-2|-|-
CASSPIRFKGRGNTGELFF
TGTGCCAGCAGCCCCATTCGGTTCAAGGGGCGCGGGAACACCGGGGAGCTGTTTTTT
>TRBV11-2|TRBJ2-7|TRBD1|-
CASSLDSGQGVFYEQYF
TGTGCCAGCAGCTTAGATAGTGGTCAGGGGGTTTTTTACGAGCAGTACTTC
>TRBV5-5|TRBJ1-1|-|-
CASSLYREGLNTEAFF
TGTGCCAGCAGCTTGTATAGGGAGGGGTTGAACACTGAAGCTTTCTTT
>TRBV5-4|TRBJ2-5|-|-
CASSLGLVGGETQYF
TGTGCCAGCAGCTTGGGGCTAGTGGGAGGAGAGACCCAGTACTTC
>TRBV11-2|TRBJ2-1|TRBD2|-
CASSLTSGKGNEQFF
TGTGCCAGCAGCTTGACTAGCGGGAAGGGGAATGAGCAGTTCTTC
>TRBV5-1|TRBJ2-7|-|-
CASSAATSDEQYF
TGCGCCAGCAGCGCAGCTACCAGCGACGAGCAGTACTTC
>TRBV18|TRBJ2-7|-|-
CASSPPVTGRYEQYF
TGTGCCAGCTCACCACCGGTGACGGGGCGATACGAGCAGTACTTC
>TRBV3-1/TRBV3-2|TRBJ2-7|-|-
CASSSMLPPYEQYF
TGTGCCAGCAGCTCAATGCTCCCCCCGTACGAGCAGTACTTC
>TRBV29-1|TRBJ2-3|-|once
CSAAGGTDTQYF
TGCAGCGCCGCTGGCGGCACAGATACGCAGTATTTT
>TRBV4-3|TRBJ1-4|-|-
CASSQGTDMGEKLFF
TGCGCCAGCAGCCAGGGGACGGACATGGGGGAAAAACTGTTTTTT
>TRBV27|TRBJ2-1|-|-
CASSPQGPFNEQFF
TGTGCCAGCAGTCCCCAAGGGCCTTTCAATGAGCAGTTCTTC
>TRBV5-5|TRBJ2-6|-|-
CASSSFFSGANVLTF
TGTGCCAGCAGCTCCTTTTTCTCTGGGGCCAACGTCCTGACTTTC
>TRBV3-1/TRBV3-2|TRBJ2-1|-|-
CASSPVSSYNEQFF
TGTGCCAGCAGCCCCGTTAGCTCCTACAATGAGCAGTTCTTC
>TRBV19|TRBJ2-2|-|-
CASSGRGRSGELFF
TGTGCCAGTAGTGGCCGGGGCCGCAGCGGGGAGCTGTTTTTT
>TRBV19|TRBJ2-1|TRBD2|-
CASSIILSSGNYNEQFF
TGTGCCAGTAGTATTATCTTGTCTAGCGGGAACTACAATGAGCAGTTCTTC
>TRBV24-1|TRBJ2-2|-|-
CATSDSRTASTGELFF
TGTGCCACCAGTGATTCTCGGACAGCGTCCACCGGGGAGCTGTTTTTT
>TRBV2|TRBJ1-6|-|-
CASGRQPNYNSPLHF
TGTGCCAGTGGGAGACAGCCCAACTATAATTCACCCCTCCACTTT
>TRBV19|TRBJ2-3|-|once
CASSIGNREDTQYF
TGTGCCAGTAGTATAGGTAACAGGGAGGATACGCAGTATTTT
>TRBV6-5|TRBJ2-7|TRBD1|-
CASRDTGGKGYEQYF
TGTGCCAGCAGGGACACAGGGGGAAAGGGTTACGAGCAGTACTTC
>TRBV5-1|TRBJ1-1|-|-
CASSLGTGGTEAFF
TGCGCCAGCAGCTTGGGGACCGGGGGGACTGAAGCTTTCTTT
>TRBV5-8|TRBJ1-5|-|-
CASSLWGKGDQPQHF
TGTGCCAGCAGCTTGTGGGGAAAGGGGGATCAGCCCCAGCATTTT
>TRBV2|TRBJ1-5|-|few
CASRELDADNQPQHF
TGTGCCAGCAGAGAACTCGACGCCGACAATCAGCCCCAGCATTTT
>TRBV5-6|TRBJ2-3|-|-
CASSLLLATTDTQYF
TGTGCCAGCAGCTTGTTATTAGCGACCACAGATACGCAGTATTTT
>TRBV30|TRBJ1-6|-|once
CAWRDRYNSPLHF
TGTGCCTGGAGGGACAGATATAATTCACCCCTCCACTTT
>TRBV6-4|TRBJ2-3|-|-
CASSALGDKHTQYF
TGTGCCAGCAGTGCCCTCGGGGATAAGCATACGCAGTATTTT
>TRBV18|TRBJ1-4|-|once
CASSPQETGTNEKLFF
TGTGCCAGCTCACCCCAGGAAACGGGAACTAATGAAAAACTGTTTTTT
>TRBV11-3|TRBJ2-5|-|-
CASSLGGSQGTQYF
TGTGCCAGCAGCTTAGGAGGAAGTCAAGGGACCCAGTACTTC